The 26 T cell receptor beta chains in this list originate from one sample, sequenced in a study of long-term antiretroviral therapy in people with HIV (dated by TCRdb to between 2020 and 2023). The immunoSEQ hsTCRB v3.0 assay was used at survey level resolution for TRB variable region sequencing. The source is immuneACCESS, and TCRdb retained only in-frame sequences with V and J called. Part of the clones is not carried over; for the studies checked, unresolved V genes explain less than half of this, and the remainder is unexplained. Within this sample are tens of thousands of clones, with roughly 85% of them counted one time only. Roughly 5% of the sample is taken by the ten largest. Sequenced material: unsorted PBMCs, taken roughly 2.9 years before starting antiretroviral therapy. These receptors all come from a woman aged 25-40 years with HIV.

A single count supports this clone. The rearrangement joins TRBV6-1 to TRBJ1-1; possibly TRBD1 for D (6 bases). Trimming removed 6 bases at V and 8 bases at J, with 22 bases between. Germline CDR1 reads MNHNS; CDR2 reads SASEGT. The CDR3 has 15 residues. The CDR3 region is CASSIQGGSSYEAFF. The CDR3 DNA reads TGTGCCAGCAGCATACAGGGAGGTAGCAGCTACGAAGCTTTCTTT.

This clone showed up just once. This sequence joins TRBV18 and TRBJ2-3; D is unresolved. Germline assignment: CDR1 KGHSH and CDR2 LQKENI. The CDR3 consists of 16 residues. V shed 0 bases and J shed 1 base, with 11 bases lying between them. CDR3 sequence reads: CASSPPLGQGTDTQYF. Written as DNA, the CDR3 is TGTGCCAGCTCACCACCGTTGGGCCAGGGCACAGATACGCAGTATTTT.

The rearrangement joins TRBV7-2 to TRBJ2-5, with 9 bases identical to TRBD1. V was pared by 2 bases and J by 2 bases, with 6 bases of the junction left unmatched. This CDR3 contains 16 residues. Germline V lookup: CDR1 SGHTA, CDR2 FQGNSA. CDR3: CASSLRGTGRQETQYF. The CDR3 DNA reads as TGTGCCAGCAGCTTAAGAGGGACAGGGAGGCAAGAGACCCAGTACTTC. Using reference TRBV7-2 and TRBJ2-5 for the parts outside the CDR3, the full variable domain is GAGVSQSPSNKVTEKGKDVELRCDPISGHTALYWYRQSLGQGLEFLIYFQGNSAPDKSGLPSDRFSAERTGGSVSTLTIQRTQQEDSAVYLCASSLRGTGRQETQYFGPGTRLLVL.

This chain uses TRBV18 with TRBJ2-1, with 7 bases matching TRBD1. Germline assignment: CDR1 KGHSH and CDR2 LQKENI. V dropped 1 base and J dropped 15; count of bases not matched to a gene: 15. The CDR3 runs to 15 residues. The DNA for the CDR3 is TGTGCCAGCTCACCACTGTGGACAGGACAGGAAGTACTGTTCTTC. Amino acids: CASSPLWTGQEVLFF.

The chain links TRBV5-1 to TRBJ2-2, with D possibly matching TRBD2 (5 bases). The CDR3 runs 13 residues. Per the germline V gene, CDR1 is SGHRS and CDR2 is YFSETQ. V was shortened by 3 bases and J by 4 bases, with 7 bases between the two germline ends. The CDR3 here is CASSSRATGELFF. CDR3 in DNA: TGCGCCAGCAGCTCGCGGGCCACCGGGGAGCTGTTTTTT.

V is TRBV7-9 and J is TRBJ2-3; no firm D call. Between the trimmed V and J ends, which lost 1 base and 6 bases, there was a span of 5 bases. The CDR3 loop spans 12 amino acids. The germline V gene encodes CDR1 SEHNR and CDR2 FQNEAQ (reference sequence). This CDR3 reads CASSLVGDTQYF. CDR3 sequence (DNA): TGTGCCAGCAGCTTAGTAGGGGATACGCAGTATTTT.

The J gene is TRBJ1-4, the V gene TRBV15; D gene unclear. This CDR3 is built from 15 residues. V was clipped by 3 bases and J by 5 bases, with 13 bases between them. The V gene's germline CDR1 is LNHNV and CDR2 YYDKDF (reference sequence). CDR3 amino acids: CATSSGRNRNEKLFF. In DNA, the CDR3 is TGTGCCACCAGCAGTGGGAGGAATCGGAATGAAAAACTGTTTTTT.

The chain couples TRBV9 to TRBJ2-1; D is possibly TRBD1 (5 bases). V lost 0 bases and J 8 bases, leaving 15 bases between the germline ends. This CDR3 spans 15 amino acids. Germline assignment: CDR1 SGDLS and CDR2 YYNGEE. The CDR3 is CASSVEGNRVDEQFF. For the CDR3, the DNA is TGTGCCAGCAGCGTAGAGGGGAATCGGGTAGATGAGCAGTTCTTC.

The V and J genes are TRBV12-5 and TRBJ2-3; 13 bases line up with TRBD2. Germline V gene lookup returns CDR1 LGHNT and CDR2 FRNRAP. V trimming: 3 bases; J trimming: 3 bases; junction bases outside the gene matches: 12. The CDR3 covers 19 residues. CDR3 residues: CASGFRHRTSGGPTDTQYF. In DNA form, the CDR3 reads TGTGCTAGTGGTTTCCGCCACCGGACTAGCGGGGGACCTACAGATACGCAGTATTTT. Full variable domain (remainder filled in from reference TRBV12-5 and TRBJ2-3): DARVTQTPRHKVTEMGQEVTMRCQPILGHNTVFWYRQTMMQGLELLAYFRNRAPLDDSGMPKDRFSAEMPDATLATLKIQPSEPRDSAVYFCASGFRHRTSGGPTDTQYFGPGTRLTVL.

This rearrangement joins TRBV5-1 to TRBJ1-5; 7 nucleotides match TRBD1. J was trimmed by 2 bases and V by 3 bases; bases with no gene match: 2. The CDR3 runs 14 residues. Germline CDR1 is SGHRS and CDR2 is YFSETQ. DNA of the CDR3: TGCGCCAGCAGCTCTACAGGGGGCAATCAGCCCCAGCATTTT. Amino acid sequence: CASSSTGGNQPQHF.

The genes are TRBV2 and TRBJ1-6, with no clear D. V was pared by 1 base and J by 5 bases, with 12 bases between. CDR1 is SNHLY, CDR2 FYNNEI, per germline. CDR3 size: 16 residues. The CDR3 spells CASSEVGPGHNSPLHF. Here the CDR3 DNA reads TGTGCCAGCAGTGAAGTTGGGCCCGGGCATAATTCACCCCTCCACTTT. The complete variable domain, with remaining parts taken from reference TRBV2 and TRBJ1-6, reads EPEVTQTPSHQVTQMGQEVILRCVPISNHLYFYWYRQILGQKVEFLVSFYNNEISEKSEIFDDQFSVERPDGSNFTLKIRSTKLEDSAMYFCASSEVGPGHNSPLHFGNGTRLTVT.

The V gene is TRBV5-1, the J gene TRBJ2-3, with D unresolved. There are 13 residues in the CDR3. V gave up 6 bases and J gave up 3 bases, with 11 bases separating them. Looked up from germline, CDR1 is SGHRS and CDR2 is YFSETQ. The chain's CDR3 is CASKRLDTDTQYF. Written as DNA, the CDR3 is TGCGCCAGCAAAAGGTTGGATACAGATACGCAGTATTTT. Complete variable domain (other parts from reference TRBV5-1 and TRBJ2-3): KAGVTQTPRYLIKTRGQQVTLSCSPISGHRSVSWYQQTPGQGLQFLFEYFSETQRNKGNFPGRFSGRQFSNSRSEMNVSTLELGDSALYLCASKRLDTDTQYFGPGTRLTVL.

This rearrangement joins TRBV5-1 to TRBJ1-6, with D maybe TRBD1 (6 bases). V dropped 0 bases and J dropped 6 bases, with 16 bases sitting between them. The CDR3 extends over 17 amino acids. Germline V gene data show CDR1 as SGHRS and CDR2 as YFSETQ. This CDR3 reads CASSLDTQGKINSPLHF. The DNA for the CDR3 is TGCGCCAGCAGCTTGGATACACAGGGAAAGATTAATTCACCCCTCCACTTT.

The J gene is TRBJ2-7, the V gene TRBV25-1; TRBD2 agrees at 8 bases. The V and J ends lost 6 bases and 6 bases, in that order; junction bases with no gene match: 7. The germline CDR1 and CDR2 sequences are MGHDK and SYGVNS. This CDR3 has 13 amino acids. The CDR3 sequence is CASSRGLASEQYV. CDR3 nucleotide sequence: TGTGCCAGCAGCCGAGGACTAGCCTCCGAGCAGTACGTC.

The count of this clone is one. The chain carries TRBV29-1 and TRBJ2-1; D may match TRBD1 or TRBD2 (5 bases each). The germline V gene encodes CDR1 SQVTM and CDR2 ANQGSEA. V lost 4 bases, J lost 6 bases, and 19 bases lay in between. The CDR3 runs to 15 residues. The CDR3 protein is CSVALQARGSNEQFF. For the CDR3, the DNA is TGCAGCGTTGCCCTACAGGCCCGGGGAAGCAATGAGCAGTTCTTC.

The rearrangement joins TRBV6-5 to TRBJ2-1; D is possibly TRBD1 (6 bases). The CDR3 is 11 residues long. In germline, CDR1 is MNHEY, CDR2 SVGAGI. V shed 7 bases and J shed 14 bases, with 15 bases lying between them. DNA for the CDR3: TGTGCCAGCATGATAGGGACAACCGAGTTCTTC. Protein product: CASMIGTTEFF.

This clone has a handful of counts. The CDR3 DNA sequence: TGCGCCAGCAGAGGAGGACAGATCTACGAGCAGTACGTC. This codes for CASRGGQIYEQYV. The chain employs TRBV10-1 and TRBJ2-7; tentative D call: TRBD1 (6 bases). The CDR3 is made up of 13 amino acids. Between the trimmed V and J ends, which lost 6 bases and 3 bases, there was a span of 12 bases. Germline assignment: CDR1 WNHNN and CDR2 SYGVQD (reference sequence).

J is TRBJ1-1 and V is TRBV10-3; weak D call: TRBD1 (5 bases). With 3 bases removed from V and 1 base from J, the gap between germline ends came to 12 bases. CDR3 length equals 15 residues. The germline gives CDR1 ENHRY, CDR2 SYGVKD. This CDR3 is CAISEPRQGNTEAFF. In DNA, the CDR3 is TGTGCCATCAGTGAACCTAGGCAGGGGAACACTGAAGCTTTCTTT.

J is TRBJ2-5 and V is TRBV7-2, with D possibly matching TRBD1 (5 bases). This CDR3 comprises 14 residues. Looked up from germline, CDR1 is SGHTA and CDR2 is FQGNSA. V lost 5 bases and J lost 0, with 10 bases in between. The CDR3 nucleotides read TGTGCCAGCAGCCGTCGCAGGGACCAAGAGACCCAGTACTTC. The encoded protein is CASSRRRDQETQYF. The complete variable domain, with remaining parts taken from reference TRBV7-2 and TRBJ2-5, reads GAGVSQSPSNKVTEKGKDVELRCDPISGHTALYWYRQSLGQGLEFLIYFQGNSAPDKSGLPSDRFSAERTGGSVSTLTIQRTQQEDSAVYLCASSRRRDQETQYFGPGTRLLVL.

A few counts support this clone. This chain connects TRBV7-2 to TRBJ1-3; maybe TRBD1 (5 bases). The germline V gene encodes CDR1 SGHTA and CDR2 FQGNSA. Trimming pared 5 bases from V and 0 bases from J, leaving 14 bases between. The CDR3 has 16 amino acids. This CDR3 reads CASSKRLGDSGNTIYF. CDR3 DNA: TGTGCCAGCAGCAAAAGACTGGGGGACTCTGGAAACACCATATATTTT.

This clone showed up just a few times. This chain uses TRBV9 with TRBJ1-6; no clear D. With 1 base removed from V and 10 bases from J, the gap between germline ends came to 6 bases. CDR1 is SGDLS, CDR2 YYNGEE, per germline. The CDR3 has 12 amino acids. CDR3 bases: TGTGCCAGCAGCGTACAAGGGTCACCCCTCCACTTT. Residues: CASSVQGSPLHF.

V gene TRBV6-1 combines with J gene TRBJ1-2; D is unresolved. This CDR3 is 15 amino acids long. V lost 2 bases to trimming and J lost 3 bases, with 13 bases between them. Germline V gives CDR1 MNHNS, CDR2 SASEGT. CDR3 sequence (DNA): TGTGCCAGCAGTGAACCCATAAGACACTACTATGGCTACACCTTC. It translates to CASSEPIRHYYGYTF.

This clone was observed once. CDR3 residues: CASSNLGRAKAEKLFF. CDR3 DNA sequence: TGTGCCAGTAGTAACCTCGGACGGGCGAAGGCGGAAAAACTGTTTTTT. This sequence joins TRBV19 and TRBJ1-4; D is uncertain. Between the trimmed V and J ends, which lost 4 bases and 8 bases, there was a span of 20 bases. Germline V lookup: CDR1 LNHDA, CDR2 SQIVND (reference sequence). There are 16 residues in the CDR3.

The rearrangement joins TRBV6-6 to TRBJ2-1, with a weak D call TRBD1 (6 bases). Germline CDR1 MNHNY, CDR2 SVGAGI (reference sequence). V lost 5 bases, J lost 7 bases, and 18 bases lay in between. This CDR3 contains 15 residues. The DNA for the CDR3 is TGTGCCAGCAGTATCCCCCCAGGACAGAAAAATGAGCAGTTCTTC. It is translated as CASSIPPGQKNEQFF.

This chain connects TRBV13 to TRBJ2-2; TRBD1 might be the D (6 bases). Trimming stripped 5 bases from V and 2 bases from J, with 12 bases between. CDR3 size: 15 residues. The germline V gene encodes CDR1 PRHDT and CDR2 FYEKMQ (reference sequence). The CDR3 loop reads CASSTGQPNTGELFF. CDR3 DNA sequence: TGTGCCAGCAGCACCGGACAGCCCAACACCGGGGAGCTGTTTTTT.

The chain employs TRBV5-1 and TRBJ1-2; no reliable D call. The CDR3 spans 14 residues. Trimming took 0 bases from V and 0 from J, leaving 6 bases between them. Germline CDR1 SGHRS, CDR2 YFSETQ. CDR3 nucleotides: TGCGCCAGCAGCTTGGTGACGGCTAACTATGGCTACACCTTC. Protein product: CASSLVTANYGYTF.